This T cell receptor (beta chain) was identified in a study of T cell repertoires in cytomegalovirus infection. Study-wide points: There were HLA-C-restricted CMV-specific TCR beta clonotypes dominating the ex vivo response. Accumulated public TCR beta family frequency recognized individuals carrying CMV together with the relevant HLA.

Germline loops: CDR1 MNHNS, CDR2 SASEGT. The CDR3 loop spans 16 amino acids. V shed 10 bases and J shed 6 bases, with 27 bases lying between them. This clonotype was found many times. Its specificity is unknown. TCRdb reprocessed the reads with MiXCR, giving one entry per CDR3 protein. This table has 20,000 to 30,000 distinct CDR3 sequences, approximately 22% appearing once. The chain is built from TRBV6-1 and TRBJ1-2; perhaps TRBD1 as D (5 bases). The source was CD8+ T cells from cultured PBMCs, collected from culture after CMV antigen stimulation. The receptor's source is a human donor in good health (CMV status not recorded). Some clones in this sample may be carry-over from other donors' samples. Here the CDR3 DNA reads TGTGCCACCGGGTCTGGGGCAGCTACTTTATTCGATGGCTACACCTTC. As protein: CATGSGAATLFDGYTF.